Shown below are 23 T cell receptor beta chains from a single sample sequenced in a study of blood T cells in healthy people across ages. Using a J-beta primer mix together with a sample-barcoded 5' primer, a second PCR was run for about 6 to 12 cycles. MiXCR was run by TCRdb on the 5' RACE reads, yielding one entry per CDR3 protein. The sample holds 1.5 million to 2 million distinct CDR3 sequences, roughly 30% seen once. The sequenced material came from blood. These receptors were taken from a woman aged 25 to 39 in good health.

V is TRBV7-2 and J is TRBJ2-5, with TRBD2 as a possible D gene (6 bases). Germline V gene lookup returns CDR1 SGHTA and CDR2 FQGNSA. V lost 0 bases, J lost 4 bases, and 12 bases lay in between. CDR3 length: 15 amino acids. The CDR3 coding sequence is TGTGCCAGCAGCTTAGCGCGCGGAGCGGGAGAGACCCAGTACTTC. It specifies CASSLARGAGETQYF.

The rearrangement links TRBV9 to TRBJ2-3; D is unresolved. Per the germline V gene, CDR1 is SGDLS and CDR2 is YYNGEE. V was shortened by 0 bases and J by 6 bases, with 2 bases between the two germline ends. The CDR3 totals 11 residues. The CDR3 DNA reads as TGTGCCAGCAGCGTAGACGATACGCAGTATTTT. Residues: CASSVDDTQYF.

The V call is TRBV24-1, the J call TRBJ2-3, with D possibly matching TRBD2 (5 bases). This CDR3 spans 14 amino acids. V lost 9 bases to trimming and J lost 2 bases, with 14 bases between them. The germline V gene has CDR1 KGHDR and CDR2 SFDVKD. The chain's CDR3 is CATSGSVSTDTQYF. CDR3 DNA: TGTGCCACCTCGGGGAGCGTTTCCACAGATACGCAGTATTTT.

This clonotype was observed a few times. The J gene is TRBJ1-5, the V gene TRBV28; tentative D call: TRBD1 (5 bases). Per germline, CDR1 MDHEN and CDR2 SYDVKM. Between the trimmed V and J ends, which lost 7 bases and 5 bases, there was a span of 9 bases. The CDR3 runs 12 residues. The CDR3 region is CASNQGHQPQHF. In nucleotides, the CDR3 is TGTGCCAGCAATCAGGGACATCAGCCCCAGCATTTT.

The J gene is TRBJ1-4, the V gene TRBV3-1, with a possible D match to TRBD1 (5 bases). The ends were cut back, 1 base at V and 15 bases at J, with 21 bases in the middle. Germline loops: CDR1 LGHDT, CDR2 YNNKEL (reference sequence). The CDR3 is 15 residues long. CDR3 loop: CASSQAGTPHGGVFF. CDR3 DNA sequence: TGTGCCAGCAGCCAAGCGGGGACTCCCCACGGGGGGGTGTTTTTT.

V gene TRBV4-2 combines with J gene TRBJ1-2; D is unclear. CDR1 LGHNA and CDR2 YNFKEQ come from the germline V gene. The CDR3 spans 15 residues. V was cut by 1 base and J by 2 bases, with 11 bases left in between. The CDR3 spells CASSQAVSQNYGYTF. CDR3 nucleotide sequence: TGTGCCAGCAGCCAAGCTGTTTCCCAGAACTATGGCTACACCTTC.

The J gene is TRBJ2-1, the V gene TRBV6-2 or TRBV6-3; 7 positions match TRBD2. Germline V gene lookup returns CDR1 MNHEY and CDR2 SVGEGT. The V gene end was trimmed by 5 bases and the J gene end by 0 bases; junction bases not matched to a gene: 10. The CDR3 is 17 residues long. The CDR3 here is CASSRPQGGSSYNEQFF. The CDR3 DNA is TGTGCCAGCAGTCGACCTCAAGGCGGGAGCTCCTACAATGAGCAGTTCTTC.

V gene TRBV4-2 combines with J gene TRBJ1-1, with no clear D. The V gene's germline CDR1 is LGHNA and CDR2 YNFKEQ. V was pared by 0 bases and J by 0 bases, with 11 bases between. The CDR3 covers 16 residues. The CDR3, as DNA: TGTGCCAGCAGCCAAGATCGGTCCGGGCTGAACACTGAAGCTTTCTTT. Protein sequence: CASSQDRSGLNTEAFF.

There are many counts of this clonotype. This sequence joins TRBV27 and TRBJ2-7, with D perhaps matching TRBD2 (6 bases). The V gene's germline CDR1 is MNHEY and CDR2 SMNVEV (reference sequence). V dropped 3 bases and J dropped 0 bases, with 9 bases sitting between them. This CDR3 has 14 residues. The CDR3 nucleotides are TGTGCCAGCAGTTTTAAGGGAGGCTCCTACGAGCAGTACTTC. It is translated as CASSFKGGSYEQYF.

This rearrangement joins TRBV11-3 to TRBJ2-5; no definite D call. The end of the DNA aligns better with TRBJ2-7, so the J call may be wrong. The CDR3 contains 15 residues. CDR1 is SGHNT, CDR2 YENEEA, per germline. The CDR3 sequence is CASSLSSSSGSEQYF. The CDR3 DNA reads TGTGCCAGCAGCTTATCTTCTAGTTCTGGATCCGAGCAGTACTTC.

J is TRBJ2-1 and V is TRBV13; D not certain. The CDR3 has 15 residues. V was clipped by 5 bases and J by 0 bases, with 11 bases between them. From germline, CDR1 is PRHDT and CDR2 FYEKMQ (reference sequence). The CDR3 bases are TGTGCCAGCAGCACCCTCCAGAGCTCCTACAATGAGCAGTTCTTC. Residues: CASSTLQSSYNEQFF.

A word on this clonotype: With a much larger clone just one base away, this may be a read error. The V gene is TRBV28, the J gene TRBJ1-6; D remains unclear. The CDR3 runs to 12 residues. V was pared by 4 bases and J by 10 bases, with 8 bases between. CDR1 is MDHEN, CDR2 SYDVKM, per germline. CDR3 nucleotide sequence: TGTGCCAGCAGTTCGGGGAAATCACCCCTCCACTTT. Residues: CASSSGKSPLHF.

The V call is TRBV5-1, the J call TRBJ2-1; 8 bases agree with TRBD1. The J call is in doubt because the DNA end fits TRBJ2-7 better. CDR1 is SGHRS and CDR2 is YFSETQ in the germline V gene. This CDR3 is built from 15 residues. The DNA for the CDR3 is TGCGCCAGCAGCTTGGATGGCCAGGGGGCACGGGAGCAGTACTTC. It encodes CASSLDGQGAREQYF.

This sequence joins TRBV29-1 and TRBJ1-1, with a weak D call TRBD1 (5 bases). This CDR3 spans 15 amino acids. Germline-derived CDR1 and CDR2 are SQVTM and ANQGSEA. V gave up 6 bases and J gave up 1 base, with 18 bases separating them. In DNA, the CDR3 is TGCAGCGTCCAGGCGGGGGACGTGGGGAACACTGAAGCTTTCTTT. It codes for CSVQAGDVGNTEAFF.

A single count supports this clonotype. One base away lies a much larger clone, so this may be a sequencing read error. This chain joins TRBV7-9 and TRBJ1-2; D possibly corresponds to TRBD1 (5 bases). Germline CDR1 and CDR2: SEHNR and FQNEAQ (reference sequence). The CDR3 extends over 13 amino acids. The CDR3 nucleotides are TGTGCCAGCAACTTAAACCAGGGCTATGGCTACACCTTC. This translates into CASNLNQGYGYTF.

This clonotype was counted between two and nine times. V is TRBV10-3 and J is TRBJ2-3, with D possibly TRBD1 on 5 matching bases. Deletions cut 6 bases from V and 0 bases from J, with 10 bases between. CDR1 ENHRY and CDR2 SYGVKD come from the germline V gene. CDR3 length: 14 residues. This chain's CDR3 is CAISAGLSTDTQYF. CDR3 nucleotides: TGTGCCATCAGCGCAGGGCTAAGCACAGATACGCAGTATTTT.

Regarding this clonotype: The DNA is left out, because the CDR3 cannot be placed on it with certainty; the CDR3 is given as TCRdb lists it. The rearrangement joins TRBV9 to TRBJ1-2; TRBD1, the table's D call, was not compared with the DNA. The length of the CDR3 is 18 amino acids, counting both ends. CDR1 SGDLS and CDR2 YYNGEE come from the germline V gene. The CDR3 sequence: CASSVAGTGFDYGYTFGF.

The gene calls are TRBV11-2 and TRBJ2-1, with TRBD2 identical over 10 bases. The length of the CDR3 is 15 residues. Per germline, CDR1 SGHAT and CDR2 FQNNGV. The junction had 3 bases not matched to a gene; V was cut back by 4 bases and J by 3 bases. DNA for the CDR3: TGTGCCAGCAGCTCACTAGCGGGGTACTACAATGAGCAGTTCTTC. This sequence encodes CASSSLAGYYNEQFF.

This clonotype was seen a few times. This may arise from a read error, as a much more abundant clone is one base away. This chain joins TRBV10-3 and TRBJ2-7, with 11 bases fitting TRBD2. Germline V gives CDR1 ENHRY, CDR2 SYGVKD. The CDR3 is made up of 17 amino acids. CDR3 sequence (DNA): TGTGCCGTCAGTGAGGCTGAAACACTAGCGGGGGCGGACGAGCAGTACTTC. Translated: CAVSEAETLAGADEQYF.

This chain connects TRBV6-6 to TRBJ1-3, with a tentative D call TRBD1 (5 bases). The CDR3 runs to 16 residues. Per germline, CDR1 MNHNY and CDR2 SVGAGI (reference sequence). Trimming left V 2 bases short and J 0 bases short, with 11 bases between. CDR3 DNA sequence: TGTGCCAGCAGTTACGGGGGAGCGCGCTCTGGAAACACCATATATTTT. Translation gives CASSYGGARSGNTIYF.

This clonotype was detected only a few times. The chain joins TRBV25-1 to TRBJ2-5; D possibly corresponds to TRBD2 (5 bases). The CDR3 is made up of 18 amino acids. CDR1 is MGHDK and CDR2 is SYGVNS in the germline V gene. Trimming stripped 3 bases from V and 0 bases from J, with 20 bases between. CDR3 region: CASSEWVTGFGNQETQYF. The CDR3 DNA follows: TGTGCCAGCAGTGAGTGGGTTACGGGCTTCGGGAACCAAGAGACCCAGTACTTC. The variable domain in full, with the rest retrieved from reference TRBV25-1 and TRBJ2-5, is EADIYQTPRYLVIGTGKKITLECSQTMGHDKMYWYQQDPGMELHLIHYSYGVNSTEKGDLSSESTVSRIRTEHFPLTLESARPSHTSQYLCASSEWVTGFGNQETQYFGPGTRLLVL.

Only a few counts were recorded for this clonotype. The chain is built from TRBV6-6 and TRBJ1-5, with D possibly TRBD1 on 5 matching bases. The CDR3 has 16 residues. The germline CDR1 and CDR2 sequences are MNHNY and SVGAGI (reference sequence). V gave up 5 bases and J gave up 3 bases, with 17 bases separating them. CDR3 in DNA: TGTGCCAGCAGTGGGGGGGGGACGGCTTTCAATCAGCCCCAGCATTTT. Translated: CASSGGGTAFNQPQHF.

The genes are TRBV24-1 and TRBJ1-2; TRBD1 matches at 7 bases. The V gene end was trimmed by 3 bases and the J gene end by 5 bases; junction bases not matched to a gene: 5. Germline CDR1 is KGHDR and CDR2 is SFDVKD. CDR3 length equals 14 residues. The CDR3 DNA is TGTGCCACCAGTGATGGTGACAGGGCTTATGGCTACACCTTC. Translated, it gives CATSDGDRAYGYTF.